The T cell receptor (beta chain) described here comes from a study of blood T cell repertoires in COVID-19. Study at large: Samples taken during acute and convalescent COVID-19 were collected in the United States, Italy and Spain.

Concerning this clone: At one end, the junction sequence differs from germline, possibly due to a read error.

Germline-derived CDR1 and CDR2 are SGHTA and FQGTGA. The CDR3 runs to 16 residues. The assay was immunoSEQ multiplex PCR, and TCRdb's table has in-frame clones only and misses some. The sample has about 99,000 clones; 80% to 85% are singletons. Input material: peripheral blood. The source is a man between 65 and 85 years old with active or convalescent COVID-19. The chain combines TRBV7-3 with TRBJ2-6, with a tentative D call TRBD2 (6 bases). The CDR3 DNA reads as TGTGCCAGCAGCCTAACAGGAGGGGTCGGGGCCAACGTCCTGACTTTC. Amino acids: CASSLTGGVGANVLTF.